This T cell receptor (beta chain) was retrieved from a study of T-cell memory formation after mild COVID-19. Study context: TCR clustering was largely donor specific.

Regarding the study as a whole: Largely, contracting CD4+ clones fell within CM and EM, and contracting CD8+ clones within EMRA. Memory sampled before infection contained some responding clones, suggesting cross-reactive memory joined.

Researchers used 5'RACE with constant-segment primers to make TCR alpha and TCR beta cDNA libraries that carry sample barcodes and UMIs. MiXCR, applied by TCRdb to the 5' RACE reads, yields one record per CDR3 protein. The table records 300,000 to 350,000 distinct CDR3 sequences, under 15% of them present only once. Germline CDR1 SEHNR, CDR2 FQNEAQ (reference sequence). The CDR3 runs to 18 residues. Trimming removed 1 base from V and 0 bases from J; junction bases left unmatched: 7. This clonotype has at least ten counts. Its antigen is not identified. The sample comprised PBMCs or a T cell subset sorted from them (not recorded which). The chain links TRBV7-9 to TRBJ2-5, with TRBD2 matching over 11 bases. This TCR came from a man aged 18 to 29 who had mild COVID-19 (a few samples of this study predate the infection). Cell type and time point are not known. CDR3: CASSLGLAGTEYQETQYF. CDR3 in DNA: TGTGCCAGCAGCTTAGGACTAGCGGGGACCGAGTACCAAGAGACCCAGTACTTC. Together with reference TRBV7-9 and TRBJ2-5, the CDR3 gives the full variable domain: DTGVSQNPRHKITKRGQNVTFRCDPISEHNRLYWYRQTLGQGPEFLTYFQNEAQLEKSRLLSDRFSAERPKGSFSTLEIQRTEQGDSAMYLCASSLGLAGTEYQETQYFGPGTRLLVL.